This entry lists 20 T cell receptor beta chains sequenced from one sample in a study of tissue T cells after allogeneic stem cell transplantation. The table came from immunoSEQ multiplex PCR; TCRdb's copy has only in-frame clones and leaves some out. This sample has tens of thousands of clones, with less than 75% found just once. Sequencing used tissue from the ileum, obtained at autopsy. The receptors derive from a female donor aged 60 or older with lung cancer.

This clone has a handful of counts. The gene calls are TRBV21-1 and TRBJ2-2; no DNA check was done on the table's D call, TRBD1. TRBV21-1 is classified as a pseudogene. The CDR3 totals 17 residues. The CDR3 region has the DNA TGTGCCAGCAGCAAAGAGGGTAGGGGCATGAACACCGGGGAGCTGTTTTTT. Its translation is CASSKEGRGMNTGELFF.

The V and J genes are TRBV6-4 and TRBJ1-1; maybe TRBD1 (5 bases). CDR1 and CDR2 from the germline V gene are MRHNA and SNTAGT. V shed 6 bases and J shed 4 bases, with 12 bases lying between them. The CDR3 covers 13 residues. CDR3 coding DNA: TGTGCCAGCAGGCTCAGGGAGGGCACTGAAGCTTTCTTT. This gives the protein CASRLREGTEAFF.

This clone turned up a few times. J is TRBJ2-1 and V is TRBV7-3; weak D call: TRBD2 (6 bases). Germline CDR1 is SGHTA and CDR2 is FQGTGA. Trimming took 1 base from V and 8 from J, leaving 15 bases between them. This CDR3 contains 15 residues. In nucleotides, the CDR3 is TGTGCCAGCAGCTTAAAATCCGGATGGGGGGATGAGCAGTTCTTC. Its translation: CASSLKSGWGDEQFF. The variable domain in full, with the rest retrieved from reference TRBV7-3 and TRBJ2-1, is GAGVSQTPSNKVTEKGKYVELRCDPISGHTALYWYRQSLGQGPEFLIYFQGTGAADDSGLPNDRFFAVRPEGSVSTLKIQRTERGDSAVYLCASSLKSGWGDEQFFGPGTRLTVL.

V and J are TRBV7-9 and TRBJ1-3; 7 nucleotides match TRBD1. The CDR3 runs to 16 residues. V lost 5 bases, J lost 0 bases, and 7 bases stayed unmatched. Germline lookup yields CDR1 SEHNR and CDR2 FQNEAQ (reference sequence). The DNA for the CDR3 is TGTGCCAGCAGCCTAACAGGGGTACCCTCTGGAAACACCATATATTTT. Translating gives CASSLTGVPSGNTIYF.

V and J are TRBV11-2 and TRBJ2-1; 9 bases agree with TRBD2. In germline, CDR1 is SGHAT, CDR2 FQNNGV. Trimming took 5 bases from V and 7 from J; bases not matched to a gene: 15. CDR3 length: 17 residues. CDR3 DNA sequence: TGTGCCAGCAGCGAGACGTTAGTAGCGGGAGAAGGGAATGAGCAGTTCTTC. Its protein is CASSETLVAGEGNEQFF.

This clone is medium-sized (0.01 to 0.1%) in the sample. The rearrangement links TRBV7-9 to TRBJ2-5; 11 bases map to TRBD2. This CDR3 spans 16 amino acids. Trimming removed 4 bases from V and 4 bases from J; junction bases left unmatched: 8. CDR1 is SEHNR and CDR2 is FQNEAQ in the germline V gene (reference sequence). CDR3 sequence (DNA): TGTGCCAGCAGCTCGCCCGTAGCGGGAGGGGTAGAGACCCAGTACTTC. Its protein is CASSSPVAGGVETQYF.

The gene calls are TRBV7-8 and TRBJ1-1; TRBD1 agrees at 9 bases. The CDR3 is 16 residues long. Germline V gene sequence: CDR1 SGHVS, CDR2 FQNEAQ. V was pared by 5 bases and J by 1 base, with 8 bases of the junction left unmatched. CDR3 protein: CASSGTLTGGNTEAFF. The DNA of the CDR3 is TGTGCCAGCAGCGGTACGTTGACAGGGGGGAACACTGAAGCTTTCTTT.

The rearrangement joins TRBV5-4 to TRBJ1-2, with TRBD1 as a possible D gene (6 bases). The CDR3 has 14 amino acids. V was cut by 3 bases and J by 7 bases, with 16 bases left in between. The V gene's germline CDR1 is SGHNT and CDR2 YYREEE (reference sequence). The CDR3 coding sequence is TGTGCCAGCAGCTCATGGACAGCTGGGGGTGGCTACACCTTC. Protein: CASSSWTAGGGYTF. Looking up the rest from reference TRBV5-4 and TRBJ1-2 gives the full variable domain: ETGVTQSPTHLIKTRGQQVTLRCSSQSGHNTVSWYQQALGQGPQFIFQYYREEENGRGNFPPRFSGLQFPNYSSELNVNALELDDSALYLCASSSWTAGGGYTFGSGTRLTVV.

The CDR3 region has the DNA TGTGCCAGCAGCACCTCAGGGGGAGTTGAGACCCAGTACTTC. It translates to CASSTSGGVETQYF. V and J are TRBV5-6 and TRBJ2-5; 7 bases match TRBD1. Trimming cost V 4 bases and J 5 bases; bases outside gene matches: 8. CDR3 length: 14 amino acids. Germline V gives CDR1 SGHDT, CDR2 YYEEEE. The entire variable domain, with the rest obtained from reference TRBV5-6 and TRBJ2-5, is as follows: DAGVTQSPTHLIKTRGQQVTLRCSPKSGHDTVSWYQQALGQGPQFIFQYYEEEERQRGNFPDRFSGHQFPNYSSELNVNALLLGDSALYLCASSTSGGVETQYFGPGTRLLVL.

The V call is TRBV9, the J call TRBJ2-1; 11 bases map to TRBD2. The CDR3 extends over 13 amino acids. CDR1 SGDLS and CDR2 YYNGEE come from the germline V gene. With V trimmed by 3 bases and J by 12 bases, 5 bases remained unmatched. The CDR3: CASSAYGLAGQFF. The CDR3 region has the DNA TGTGCCAGCAGCGCCTACGGACTAGCGGGGCAGTTCTTC.

CDR3 DNA sequence: TGTGCCAGCAGCTTGGGTGGACAGGGAACCTACGAGCAGTACTTC. This encodes CASSLGGQGTYEQYF. The V call is TRBV5-6, the J call TRBJ2-7, with TRBD1 matching 8 bases. The CDR3 spans 15 residues. Germline loops: CDR1 SGHDT, CDR2 YYEEEE. The V and J ends lost 0 bases and 2 bases, in that order; junction bases with no gene match: 4.

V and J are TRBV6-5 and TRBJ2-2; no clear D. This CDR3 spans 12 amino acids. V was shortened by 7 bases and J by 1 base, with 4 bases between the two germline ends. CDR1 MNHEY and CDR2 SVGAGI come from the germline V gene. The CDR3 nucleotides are TGTGCCAGCAAGGGGAACACCGGGGAGCTGTTTTTT. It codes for CASKGNTGELFF.

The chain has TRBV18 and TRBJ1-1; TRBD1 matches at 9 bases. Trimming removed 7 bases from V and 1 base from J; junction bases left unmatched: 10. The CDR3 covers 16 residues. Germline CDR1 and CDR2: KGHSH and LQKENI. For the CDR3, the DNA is TGTGCCAGCTTGGAGGACAGGGGACGGGAGAACACTGAAGCTTTCTTT. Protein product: CASLEDRGRENTEAFF. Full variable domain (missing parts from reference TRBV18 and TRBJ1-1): NAGVMQNPRHLVRRRGQEARLRCSPMKGHSHVYWYRQLPEEGLKFMVYLQKENIIDESGMPKERFSAEFPKEGPSILRIQQVVRGDSAAYFCASLEDRGRENTEAFFGQGTRLTVV.

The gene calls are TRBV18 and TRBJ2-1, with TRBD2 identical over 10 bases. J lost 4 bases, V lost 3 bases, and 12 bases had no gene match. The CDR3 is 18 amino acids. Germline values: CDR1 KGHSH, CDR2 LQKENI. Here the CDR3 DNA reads TGTGCCAGCTCACCGTGGACTAGCGGCAGGGGGGGTTACAATGAGCAGTTCTTC. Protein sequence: CASSPWTSGRGGYNEQFF.

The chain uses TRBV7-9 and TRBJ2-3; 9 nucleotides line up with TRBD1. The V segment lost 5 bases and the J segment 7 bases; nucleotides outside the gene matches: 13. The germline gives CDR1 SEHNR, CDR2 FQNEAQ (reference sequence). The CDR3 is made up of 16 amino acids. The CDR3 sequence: CASSPTGTGNQNTQYF. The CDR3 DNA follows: TGTGCCAGCAGCCCAACCGGGACAGGGAACCAAAATACGCAGTATTTT.

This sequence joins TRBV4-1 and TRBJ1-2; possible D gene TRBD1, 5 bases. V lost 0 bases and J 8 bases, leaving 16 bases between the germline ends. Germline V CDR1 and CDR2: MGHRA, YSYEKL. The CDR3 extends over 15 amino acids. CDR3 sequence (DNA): TGCGCCAGCAGCCAAGAAGTAGGGGCCCCTTCCGGCTACACCTTC. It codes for CASSQEVGAPSGYTF.

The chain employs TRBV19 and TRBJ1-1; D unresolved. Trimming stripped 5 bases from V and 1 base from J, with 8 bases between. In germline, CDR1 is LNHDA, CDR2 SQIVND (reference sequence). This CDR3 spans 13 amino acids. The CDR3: CASSGRENTEAFF. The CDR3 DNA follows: TGTGCCAGTAGTGGACGGGAGAACACTGAAGCTTTCTTT.

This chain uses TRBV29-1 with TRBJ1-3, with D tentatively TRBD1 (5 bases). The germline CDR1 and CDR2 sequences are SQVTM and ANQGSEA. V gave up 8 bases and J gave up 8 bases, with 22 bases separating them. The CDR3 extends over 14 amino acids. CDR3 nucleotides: TGCAGCCCCCAGGGTAACAGGACTTGGGACACCATATATTTT. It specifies CSPQGNRTWDTIYF.

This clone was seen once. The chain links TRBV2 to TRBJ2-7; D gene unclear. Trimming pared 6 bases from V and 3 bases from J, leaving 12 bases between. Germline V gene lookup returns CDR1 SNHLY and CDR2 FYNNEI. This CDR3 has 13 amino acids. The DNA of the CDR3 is TGTGCCAGCAGCCGAAACACATTCTACGAGCAGTACTTC. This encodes CASSRNTFYEQYF.

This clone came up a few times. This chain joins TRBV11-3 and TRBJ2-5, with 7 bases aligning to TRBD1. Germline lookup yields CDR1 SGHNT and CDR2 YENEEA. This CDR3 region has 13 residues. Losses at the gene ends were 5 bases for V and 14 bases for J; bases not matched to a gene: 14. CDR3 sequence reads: CASSPRQGSRVYF. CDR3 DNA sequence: TGTGCCAGCAGCCCAAGACAGGGTTCTAGGGTTTACTTC.